This T cell receptor beta chain originates from a study of cytomegalovirus exposure and HLA in healthy donors. Study-level background: Genotyping of under 500 donors showed that 70% to 90% belonged to the Caucasian-associated ancestry cluster.

Germline CDR1 reads MNHNY; CDR2 reads SVGAGI (reference sequence). V shed 5 bases, J shed 0 bases, and the junction held 6 bases outside the gene matches. The CDR3 loop spans 16 amino acids. Study findings and constraints: Researchers counted roughly 150 TCR beta chains as cytomegalovirus-associated. As was reported, the classifier diagnosed cytomegalovirus status with high specificity and sensitivity.

The PCR employed 60 Vbeta primers together with 13 Jbeta primers. Libraries were prepared by immunoSEQ multiplex PCR; TCRdb keeps only in-frame clonotypes and omits some of them. The sample carries 90,000 to 100,000 clones, around 77% recorded once. Points on this clone: Its antigen is still unknown.

Material for sequencing was PBMCs. The sequence came from a female donor in good health and CMV-seronegative. The chain employs TRBV6-6 and TRBJ2-2; the match to TRBD2 covers 7 bases. The CDR3 reads CASSGRLAANTGELFF. The CDR3 nucleotides are TGTGCCAGCAGTGGTCGGCTAGCGGCGAACACCGGGGAGCTGTTTTTT.